The clone carrying this T cell receptor (beta chain) was picked up one time. TCRdb's table, derived via immunoSEQ multiplex PCR, lists solely in-frame clones and lacks some. The table includes 350,000 to 500,000 clones, roughly 88% detected once. The CDR3 spans 16 residues. The germline V gene has CDR1 MNHEY and CDR2 SMNVEV (reference sequence). V lost 3 bases to trimming and J lost 5 bases, with 19 bases between them. This entry comes from a study of blood T cell repertoires in COVID-19. About the research overall: T cells, B-cell-depleted T cells, or PBMCs supplied cDNA or gDNA.

The chain employs TRBV27 and TRBJ2-5; no firm D call. Material for sequencing was PBMCs or T cells enriched from blood (not recorded which). The TCR comes from a woman in her late teens or twenties who had been exposed to COVID-19. Here the CDR3 reads CASSLQLSFGFETQYF. As DNA, the CDR3 is TGTGCCAGCAGTTTGCAATTAAGCTTCGGGTTTGAGACCCAGTACTTC.